Shown below are 12 T cell receptor beta chains from a single sample sequenced in a study of blood T cell repertoires in COVID-19. Clones were sequenced by immunoSEQ multiplex PCR, and TCRdb holds only the in-frame ones, with some missing. This sample carries roughly 230,000 clones, roughly 86% of them seen once, and the ten largest clones take about 0.65%. The sequencing sample was made of peripheral blood. The receptors stem from a human donor in a cohort sampled during active COVID-19.

The chain uses TRBV27 and TRBJ2-7, with 8 nucleotides matching TRBD1. CDR3 length equals 14 residues. V lost 0 bases, J lost 6 bases, and 4 bases stayed unmatched. Germline CDR1 reads MNHEY; CDR2 reads SMNVEV (reference sequence). CDR3 DNA: TGTGCCAGCAGTTTATCGGGACAGGTGGGCGAGCAGTACTTC. As protein: CASSLSGQVGEQYF.

This rearrangement joins TRBV12-3 or TRBV12-4 to TRBJ2-7, with a tentative D call TRBD1 (6 bases). This CDR3 has 12 amino acids. V lost 5 bases, J lost 4 bases, and 9 bases lay in between. The CDR3 protein is CASSNDRYEQYF. The DNA for the CDR3 is TGTGCCAGCAGTAACGACAGGTACGAGCAGTACTTC.

The V gene is TRBV7-2, the J gene TRBJ2-1; the match to TRBD2 covers 11 bases. The V gene end was trimmed by 1 base and the J gene end by 7 bases; junction bases not matched to a gene: 9. This CDR3 contains 17 residues. CDR1 is SGHTA, CDR2 FQGNSA, per germline. CDR3 amino acids: CASSLVVAGGLMNEQFF. In DNA, the CDR3 is TGTGCCAGCAGCTTAGTGGTAGCGGGGGGGCTAATGAATGAGCAGTTCTTC.

This chain joins TRBV5-1 and TRBJ2-7, with 7 bases lining up with TRBD1. The CDR3 extends over 12 amino acids. J gave up 9 bases and V 3 bases, and 6 bases lay outside the gene matches. Germline V gene data show CDR1 as SGHRS and CDR2 as YFSETQ. The CDR3 loop is CASSSDRAGQYF. The DNA for the CDR3 is TGCGCCAGCAGCTCTGACAGGGCAGGGCAGTACTTC.

This chain connects TRBV6-2 or TRBV6-3 to TRBJ2-3, with 8 nucleotides matching TRBD1. The CDR3 covers 13 residues. Trimming cost V 4 bases and J 7 bases; bases outside gene matches: 4. CDR1 is MNHEY and CDR2 is SVGEGT in the germline V gene. CDR3 protein: CASSSNRGNTQYF. Written as DNA, the CDR3 is TGTGCCAGCAGTTCCAACAGGGGGAATACGCAGTATTTT.

The chain recombines TRBV18 with TRBJ1-5, with TRBD1 matching over 9 bases. Germline V lookup: CDR1 KGHSH, CDR2 LQKENI. The V and J ends lost 6 bases and 5 bases, in that order; junction bases with no gene match: 14. The CDR3 sequence is 17 residues long. The CDR3 protein is CASSSQIPGQGYQPQHF. The CDR3 DNA reads as TGTGCCAGCTCCTCCCAAATACCGGGACAGGGTTATCAGCCCCAGCATTTT.

The chain combines TRBV9 with TRBJ2-7; 7 nucleotides align to TRBD2. Trimming at V came to 2 bases and at J to 0 bases, leaving 5 bases not matched to a gene. Germline V lookup: CDR1 SGDLS, CDR2 YYNGEE. This CDR3 has 15 residues. CDR3 DNA: TGTGCCAGCAGCGTCTCGGGAGGCCCCTCCTACGAGCAGTACTTC. Protein product: CASSVSGGPSYEQYF.

This clone came up once. This rearrangement joins TRBV7-9 to TRBJ1-3; D might be TRBD1 (5 bases). The V end was cut by 5 bases, the J end by 7 bases, with 12 bases between. The CDR3 has 13 amino acids. Germline-derived CDR1 and CDR2 are SEHNR and FQNEAQ (reference sequence). CDR3 region: CASSPQGSNTIYF. As DNA, the CDR3 is TGTGCCAGCAGCCCCCAGGGATCTAACACCATATATTTT.

The chain joins TRBV4-2 to TRBJ2-7; 7 bases fit TRBD2. This CDR3 comprises 17 residues. The ends lost 0 bases at V and 0 bases at J; junction bases unmatched: 8. CDR1 and CDR2 from the germline V gene are LGHNA and YNFKEQ. The CDR3 is CASSQDGAGVSSYEQYF. DNA for the CDR3: TGTGCCAGCAGCCAAGATGGGGCGGGAGTGAGCTCCTACGAGCAGTACTTC.

This rearrangement joins TRBV19 to TRBJ2-7; D is perhaps TRBD2 (5 bases). Per the germline V gene, CDR1 is LNHDA and CDR2 is SQIVND (reference sequence). V lost 3 bases and J lost 3, with 12 bases in between. The CDR3 consists of 14 residues. For the CDR3, the DNA is TGTGCCAGTAGTATGCCCGGGGAACGCTACGAGCAGTACTTC. Its protein is CASSMPGERYEQYF.

The rearrangement uses TRBV10-1 and TRBJ1-3; a possible D gene is TRBD1 (5 bases). Trimming stripped 6 bases from V and 0 bases from J, with 15 bases between. CDR3 length: 16 amino acids. Germline V gene sequence: CDR1 WNHNN, CDR2 SYGVQD (reference sequence). CDR3 sequence (DNA): TGCGCCAGCAGAATAAATGACAGATCCTCTGGAAACACCATATATTTT. Its protein is CASRINDRSSGNTIYF.

The V and J genes are TRBV6-5 and TRBJ2-7, with 8 bases matching TRBD1. Germline-derived CDR1 and CDR2 are MNHEY and SVGAGI. The CDR3 has 16 amino acids. J lost 1 base, V lost 4 bases, and 9 bases had no gene match. CDR3 sequence: CASSSTRDRGSYEQYF. DNA of the CDR3: TGTGCCAGCAGTTCCACTCGAGACAGGGGTTCCTACGAGCAGTACTTC.